The 15 T cell receptor beta chains presented below share a single source sample, sequenced in a study of T cells in Graves' hyperthyroidism and ophthalmopathy. Template material for amplifying TCR beta CDR3 regions consisted of RNA transcripts. TCR CDR3 underwent first-round RT-PCR with the HTBI primer set. TCRdb processed the multiplex PCR reads anew with MiXCR; each CDR3 protein has one entry. Counted here are approximately 380,000 distinct CDR3 sequences, about 18% occurring once; the ten biggest clones make up around 40%. The sample consisted of blood. The receptor source for this set is a man between 18 and 29 years old with Graves' ophthalmopathy.

The V and J genes are TRBV19 and TRBJ2-5; a weak D match, TRBD2 (5 bases). The CDR3 consists of 14 residues. V was pared by 4 bases and J by 1 base, with 10 bases between. Germline CDR1 LNHDA, CDR2 SQIVND (reference sequence). CDR3 sequence (DNA): TGTGCCAGTAGTAGGCGGGCCGCCCAAGAGACCCAGTACTTC. Translated, it gives CASSRRAAQETQYF.

At least ten counts were recorded for this clonotype. This rearrangement joins TRBV20-1 to TRBJ2-3; D ambiguous. The germline CDR1 and CDR2 sequences are DFQATT and SNEGSKA (reference sequence). Trimming cost V 3 bases and J 3 bases, with 13 bases left between them. The CDR3 spans 14 residues. The CDR3 loop is CSASGLESTDTQYF. CDR3 nucleotide sequence: TGCAGTGCTAGTGGCCTAGAAAGTACAGATACGCAGTATTTT.

This chain links TRBV20-1 with TRBJ2-2, with 7 nucleotides matching TRBD2. CDR1 and CDR2 (germline): DFQATT, SNEGSKA (reference sequence). Trimming at V came to 5 bases and at J to 3 bases, leaving 6 bases not matched to a gene. This CDR3 has 14 amino acids. The CDR3 here is CSAAPRGDTGELFF. The CDR3 bases are TGCAGTGCTGCTCCACGGGGGGACACCGGGGAGCTGTTTTTT.

This clonotype was detected only a few times. The genes are TRBV7-9 and TRBJ2-7, with 7 bases lining up with TRBD1. The germline V gene has CDR1 SEHNR and CDR2 FQNEAQ (reference sequence). Trimming cost V 5 bases and J 0 bases; bases outside gene matches: 7. The CDR3 sequence is 15 residues long. The CDR3 loop is CASSNDREISYEQYF. DNA for the CDR3: TGTGCCAGCAGCAATGACAGGGAGATCTCCTACGAGCAGTACTTC. Full variable domain (missing parts from reference TRBV7-9 and TRBJ2-7): DTGVSQNPRHKITKRGQNVTFRCDPISEHNRLYWYRQTLGQGPEFLTYFQNEAQLEKSRLLSDRFSAERPKGSFSTLEIQRTEQGDSAMYLCASSNDREISYEQYFGPGTRLTVT.

This clonotype is termed medium-sized (0.01 to 0.1%). This chain uses TRBV7-2 with TRBJ1-1; no definite D call. This CDR3 has 12 amino acids. Trimming took 1 base from V and 4 from J, leaving 4 bases between them. In germline, CDR1 is SGHTA, CDR2 FQGNSA. CDR3 nucleotides: TGTGCCAGCAGCTTAGGAGCCACTGAAGCTTTCTTT. Amino acids: CASSLGATEAFF.

The table lists this clonotype with a few counts. The V and J genes are TRBV14 and TRBJ2-5; 12 bases agree with TRBD2. The germline V gene encodes CDR1 SGHDN and CDR2 FVKESK. This CDR3 spans 15 amino acids. V shed 5 bases, J shed 5 bases, and the junction held 6 bases outside the gene matches. The CDR3 spells CASSTRLAGVETQYF. Here the CDR3 DNA reads TGTGCCAGCAGCACCCGACTAGCGGGGGTGGAGACCCAGTACTTC.

This chain uses TRBV14 with TRBJ2-7; 7 bases map to TRBD1. The CDR3 totals 14 residues. V shed 4 bases, J shed 6 bases, and the junction held 9 bases outside the gene matches. CDR1 is SGHDN, CDR2 FVKESK, per germline. The CDR3 DNA reads TGTGCCAGCAGCCCGAGGGGGCGAGTCGGCGAGCAGTACTTC. As protein: CASSPRGRVGEQYF.

This clonotype has a count of ten or more. The chain links TRBV20-1 to TRBJ2-1, with 9 bases lining up with TRBD2. With V trimmed by 5 bases and J by 6 bases, 5 bases remained unmatched. There are 13 residues in the CDR3. The germline V gene encodes CDR1 DFQATT and CDR2 SNEGSKA (reference sequence). CDR3 DNA: TGCAGTGCTGGCGGGGGGGCCATCAATGAGCAGTTCTTC. It codes for CSAGGGAINEQFF.

The rearrangement uses TRBV20-1 and TRBJ1-6; D call uncertain. From germline, CDR1 is DFQATT and CDR2 SNEGSKA (reference sequence). The germline V and J ends were trimmed by 1 base and 0 bases, with 7 bases remaining between them. This CDR3 spans 15 amino acids. The CDR3 protein is CSARGASSYNSPLHF. The DNA of the CDR3 is TGCAGTGCTAGAGGGGCGAGCTCCTATAATTCACCCCTCCACTTT.

This clonotype appeared once. A much larger clone differs by one base, so this may be a read error. This chain connects TRBV3-1 to TRBJ1-2; weak D call: TRBD1 (5 bases). V was cut by 2 bases and J by 4 bases, with 20 bases left in between. The CDR3 length is 17 residues. The V gene's germline CDR1 is LGHDT and CDR2 YNNKEL (reference sequence). This CDR3 reads CASSQSKTDLFLYGYTF. The CDR3 region has the DNA TGTGCCAGCAGCCAAAGCAAGACAGACCTTTTTCTCTATGGCTACACCTTC.

About this clonotype: Germline and junction disagree at one end, which may indicate a read error. The CDR3 nucleotides are TGTGCCAGCAGTTCCGTGACAGGGGGGATGGACGAGCAGTGCTTC. Residues: CASSSVTGGMDEQCF. The chain has TRBV6-1 and TRBJ2-7; TRBD1 matches at 9 bases. The CDR3 runs 15 residues. Germline V gives CDR1 MNHNS, CDR2 SASEGT.

This clonotype was detected many times. The J gene is TRBJ2-1, the V gene TRBV20-1, with 9 bases identical to TRBD2. The CDR3 is made up of 15 amino acids. V was pared by 1 base and J by 6 bases, with 7 bases of the junction left unmatched. Germline lookup yields CDR1 DFQATT and CDR2 SNEGSKA (reference sequence). CDR3 residues: CSARGSGGSINEQFF. The DNA for the CDR3 is TGCAGTGCTAGAGGGAGCGGGGGGTCCATCAATGAGCAGTTCTTC.

This clonotype has at least ten counts. The chain employs TRBV20-1 and TRBJ2-7; 14 bases line up with TRBD2. This CDR3 has 16 amino acids. Germline V gene lookup returns CDR1 DFQATT and CDR2 SNEGSKA (reference sequence). With 6 bases clipped from V and 0 bases from J, the junction kept 7 bases outside the gene matches. CDR3 protein: CSAPGLAGDHSYEQYF. The CDR3 DNA reads as TGCAGTGCCCCGGGACTAGCGGGGGACCACTCCTACGAGCAGTACTTC.

This clonotype was counted many times. V gene TRBV20-1 combines with J gene TRBJ2-7; D unresolved. The V gene's germline CDR1 is DFQATT and CDR2 SNEGSKA (reference sequence). The CDR3 length is 11 residues. V was trimmed by 2 bases and J by 2 bases, leaving 4 bases between them. CDR3 amino acids: CSARSAYEQYF. The CDR3 DNA is TGCAGTGCTAGATCGGCCTACGAGCAGTACTTC.

The sample holds many counts of this clonotype. The chain carries TRBV20-1 and TRBJ2-7, with TRBD2 identical over 10 bases. V lost 3 bases, J lost 0 bases, and 17 bases stayed unmatched. CDR1 and CDR2 (germline): DFQATT, SNEGSKA (reference sequence). CDR3 length equals 19 residues. The CDR3 DNA sequence: TGCAGTGCTAGTAGCGGGGGGACTCACATCCCTCCTAGCTCCTACGAGCAGTACTTC. Its protein product is CSASSGGTHIPPSSYEQYF.